This T cell receptor (beta chain) comes out of a study of blood T cell repertoires in COVID-19. About the research overall: Some COVID-19 samples were acute and others convalescent; all came from the United States, Italy and Spain. Sources were T cells, B-cell-depleted T cells, or PBMCs; the material itself was cDNA or gDNA.

In the authors' methods: It was from reference gene primer amplification that nucleated cell counts were estimated. Sequencing used immunoSEQ multiplex PCR; TCRdb keeps in-frame clones, though not all of them. V, J and clone size are those of that table, while D and trimming were read from the DNA. Of roughly 320,000 clones listed, 85% to 90% are singletons. The CDR3 extends over 16 amino acids. Germline V gives CDR1 SEHNR, CDR2 FQNEAQ (reference sequence). Trimming took 4 bases from V and 3 from J, leaving 13 bases between them. The clonotype originates from a man aged 65 to 79 with acute or convalescent COVID-19. Sequenced material: peripheral blood. The J gene is TRBJ1-6, the V gene TRBV7-9, with D tentatively TRBD1 (6 bases). CDR3 region: CASSSTGNRYNSPLHF. In nucleotides, the CDR3 is TGTGCCAGCAGCTCTACAGGGAATCGCTATAATTCACCCCTCCACTTT.